The 11 T cell receptor beta chains presented below share a single source sample, sequenced in a study of blood T cells in healthy people across ages. The authors ran a second PCR of 7 to 11 cycles using a sample-barcoded 5' primer and a J-beta primer mix. TCRdb used MiXCR to reprocess the 5' RACE reads, holding one entry per CDR3 protein. The sample includes around 1,500,000 distinct CDR3 sequences, roughly 40% seen only once; the top ten take 7.9%. Sequenced sample: blood. The receptors were sampled from a woman between 18 and 29 years old in good health.

The chain carries TRBV16 and TRBJ2-7; D is possibly TRBD2 (5 bases). Near its end, the DNA agrees better with TRBJ2-5, so the J call may be wrong. The germline CDR1 and CDR2 sequences are KGHSY and FQNENV. This CDR3 has 14 residues. CDR3 bases: TGTGCCAGCAGCCCAGCGGACGGAGCCTTGACCCAGTACTTC. Translated: CASSPADGALTQYF.

V is TRBV14 and J is TRBJ1-1; no clear D gene. Trimming left V 4 bases short and J 4 bases short, with 16 bases between. The CDR3 runs to 15 residues. Germline CDR1 is SGHDN and CDR2 is FVKESK. The CDR3 sequence: CASSRDVGLSTEAFF. CDR3 nucleotides: TGTGCCAGCAGCCGAGATGTGGGGTTGAGCACTGAAGCTTTCTTT.

The CDR3 protein is CASSTLPGQGYTF. In DNA, the CDR3 is TGTGCCAGCAGCACACTGCCAGGGCAAGGCTACACCTTC. The chain links TRBV11-2 to TRBJ1-2; D is perhaps TRBD1 (5 bases). Trimming took off 5 bases at V and 8 bases at J, with 15 bases between the two ends. Germline V CDR1 and CDR2: SGHAT, FQNNGV. CDR3 length equals 13 residues.

The rearrangement uses TRBV5-1 and TRBJ2-4; D is possibly TRBD1 or TRBD2 (5 bases each). CDR3 length: 19 amino acids. Looked up from germline, CDR1 is SGHRS and CDR2 is YFSETQ. V lost 2 bases and J lost 7, with 28 bases in between. CDR3 bases: TGCGCCAGCAGCTTAAACTGGGACGGGACCACCCCCCGCGAGAACATTCAGTACTTC. It codes for CASSLNWDGTTPRENIQYF.

The CDR3 DNA reads as TGTGCCAGCTCACTCATGGGAGTTCCCAGCACAGATACGCAGTATTTT. Translating gives CASSLMGVPSTDTQYF. This sequence joins TRBV18 and TRBJ2-3, with D perhaps TRBD2 (5 bases). This CDR3 region has 16 residues. V was shortened by 4 bases and J by 0 bases, with 14 bases between the two germline ends. The germline V gene encodes CDR1 KGHSH and CDR2 LQKENI.

Remarks on this clonotype: At one end the junction does not follow the germline gene, possibly because of a read error. This sequence joins TRBV6-4 and TRBJ2-1; 8 positions match TRBD2. The CDR3 consists of 15 residues. Per the germline V gene, CDR1 is MRHNA and CDR2 is SNTAGT. The DNA of the CDR3 is TGTGCCGGCAGTCTAGCGGGCGGCTCCTACAATGAGCAGTTCTTC. Encoded protein: CAGSLAGGSYNEQFF.

The sample holds a few counts of this clonotype. This chain joins TRBV5-1 and TRBJ2-7; 7 positions match TRBD2. Per germline, CDR1 SGHRS and CDR2 YFSETQ. The V gene end was trimmed by 0 bases and the J gene end by 4 bases; junction bases not matched to a gene: 7. CDR3 size: 15 residues. The CDR3 is CASSLEVGGQYEQYF. Written as DNA, the CDR3 is TGCGCCAGCAGCTTGGAGGTGGGAGGGCAATACGAGCAGTACTTC.

The chain has TRBV6-1 and TRBJ2-7, with D hard to call. Germline V gives CDR1 MNHNS, CDR2 SASEGT. Trimming took 2 bases from V and 4 from J, leaving 9 bases between them. CDR3 length: 13 amino acids. CDR3 region: CASSELVEYEQYF. DNA for the CDR3: TGTGCCAGCAGTGAACTGGTAGAATACGAGCAGTACTTC.

The count of this clonotype is one. The germline gene is not matched at one end of the junction; a read error may be the cause. The chain recombines TRBV12-3 or TRBV12-4 with TRBJ1-1, with 8 bases fitting TRBD1. This CDR3 comprises 14 residues. The CDR3: CAGSLGQDPSQAFF. In DNA form, the CDR3 reads TGTGCCGGCAGCCTGGGACAGGACCCGTCCCAAGCTTTCTTT.

The chain uses TRBV28 and TRBJ1-2, with D perhaps TRBD1 (6 bases). This CDR3 spans 14 amino acids. Germline values: CDR1 MDHEN, CDR2 SYDVKM. V was trimmed by 6 bases and J by 4 bases, leaving 15 bases between them. The CDR3 reads CASRLPGQTYGYTF. The CDR3 DNA sequence: TGTGCCAGCAGGCTTCCCGGACAGACCTATGGCTACACCTTC.

This clonotype was observed a handful of times. The chain joins TRBV15 to TRBJ2-3; D gene uncertain. The germline V gene encodes CDR1 LNHNV and CDR2 YYDKDF (reference sequence). CDR3 length: 13 residues. The V gene lost 11 bases and the J gene lost 4 bases, with 16 bases spanning the gap. CDR3 DNA: TGTGCCTCCAAGTCGGTTGGCGCAGATACGCAGTATTTT. This translates into CASKSVGADTQYF.